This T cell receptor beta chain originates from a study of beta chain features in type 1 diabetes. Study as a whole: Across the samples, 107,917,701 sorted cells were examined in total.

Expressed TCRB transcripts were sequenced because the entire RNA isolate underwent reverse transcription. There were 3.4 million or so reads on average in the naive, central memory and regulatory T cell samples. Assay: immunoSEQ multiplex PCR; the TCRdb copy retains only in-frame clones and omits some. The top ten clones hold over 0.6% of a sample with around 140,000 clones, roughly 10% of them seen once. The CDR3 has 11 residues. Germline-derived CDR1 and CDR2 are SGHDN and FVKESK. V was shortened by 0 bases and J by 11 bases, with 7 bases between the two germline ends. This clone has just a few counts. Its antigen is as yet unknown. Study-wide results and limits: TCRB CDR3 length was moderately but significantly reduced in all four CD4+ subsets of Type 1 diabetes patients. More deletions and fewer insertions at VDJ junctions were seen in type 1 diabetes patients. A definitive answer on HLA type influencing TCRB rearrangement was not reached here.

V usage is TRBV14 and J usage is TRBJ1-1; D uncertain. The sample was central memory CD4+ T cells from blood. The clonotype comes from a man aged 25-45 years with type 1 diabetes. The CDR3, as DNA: TGTGCCAGCAGCCAAGAAGGCGGGGCTTTCTTT. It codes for CASSQEGGAFF. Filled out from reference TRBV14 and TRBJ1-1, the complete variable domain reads EAGVTQFPSHSVIEKGQTVTLRCDPISGHDNLYWYRRVMGKEIKFLLHFVKESKQDESGMPNNRFLAERTGGTYSTLKVQPAELEDSGVYFCASSQEGGAFFGQGTRLTVV.